The present T cell receptor (beta chain) was sequenced within a study of regulatory T cells in long-lasting Graves disease. This CDR3 has 15 residues. The trim removed 6 bases at V and 8 bases at J, leaving 6 bases unmatched. CDR1 and CDR2 from the germline V gene are SGHAT and FQNNGV. A few counts support this clonotype. Its antigen is not identified. TCR beta libraries were built with iRepertoire HTBI primers and Arm-PCR of CDR3 regions. One entry per CDR3 protein results from TCRdb running MiXCR on the multiplex PCR reads. The table lists about 360,000 distinct CDR3 sequences, 15% to 20% of them singletons. Time point specified: newly diagnosed GD, antithyroid drugs for less than 3 months. With RNA extracted from PBMCs as input, the TCR library was made. A roughly 8.7-milliliter sample of peripheral blood was drawn into EDTA tubes. Study-wide points: Under persistent disease, TRBV28, TRBJ1-2 and TRBJ2-5 were used preferentially. Persistent Graves' patients showed less TCR diversity than newly diagnosed patients showed.

The data were also submitted as part of a second study, on T cells in Graves' hyperthyroidism and ophthalmopathy. That paper adds: The study based diagnoses on clinical symptoms, serum thyroxine and TRAb, thyroid ultrasound and orbital computed tomography.

Sequenced here: peripheral blood mononuclear cells (PBMCs), sampled at new diagnosis, from a patient treated with antithyroid drugs. This sequence originates from a woman under 30 with Graves disease. The chain joins TRBV11-2 to TRBJ2-1; 14 nucleotides agree with TRBD2. DNA of the CDR3: TGTGCCAGCAGACGGACTAGCGGGGGGTGGTATGAGCAGTTCTTC. Translating gives CASRRTSGGWYEQFF.